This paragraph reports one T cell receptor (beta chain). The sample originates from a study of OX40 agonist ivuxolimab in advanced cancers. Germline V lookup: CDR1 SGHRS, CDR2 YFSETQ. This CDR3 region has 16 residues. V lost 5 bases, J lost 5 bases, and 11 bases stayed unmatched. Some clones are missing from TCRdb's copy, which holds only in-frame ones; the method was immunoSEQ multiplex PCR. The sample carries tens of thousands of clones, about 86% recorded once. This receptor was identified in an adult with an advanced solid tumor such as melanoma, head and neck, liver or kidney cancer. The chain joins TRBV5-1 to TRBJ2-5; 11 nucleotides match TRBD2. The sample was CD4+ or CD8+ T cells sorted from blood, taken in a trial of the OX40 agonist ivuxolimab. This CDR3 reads CASRVLLAGGSETQYF. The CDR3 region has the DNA TGCGCCAGCAGAGTCCTGCTAGCGGGGGGATCGGAGACCCAGTACTTC.